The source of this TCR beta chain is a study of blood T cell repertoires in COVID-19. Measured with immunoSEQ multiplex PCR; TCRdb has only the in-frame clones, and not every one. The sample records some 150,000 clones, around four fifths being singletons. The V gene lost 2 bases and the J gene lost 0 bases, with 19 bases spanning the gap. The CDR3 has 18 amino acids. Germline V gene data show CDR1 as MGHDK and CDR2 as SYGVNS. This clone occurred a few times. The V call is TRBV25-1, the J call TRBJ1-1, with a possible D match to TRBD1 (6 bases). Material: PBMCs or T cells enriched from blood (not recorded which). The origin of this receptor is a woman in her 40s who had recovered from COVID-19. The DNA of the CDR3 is TGTGCCAGCAGTGAAGAATCCCCCCTGGACAGAATGAACACTGAAGCTTTCTTT. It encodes CASSEESPLDRMNTEAFF.